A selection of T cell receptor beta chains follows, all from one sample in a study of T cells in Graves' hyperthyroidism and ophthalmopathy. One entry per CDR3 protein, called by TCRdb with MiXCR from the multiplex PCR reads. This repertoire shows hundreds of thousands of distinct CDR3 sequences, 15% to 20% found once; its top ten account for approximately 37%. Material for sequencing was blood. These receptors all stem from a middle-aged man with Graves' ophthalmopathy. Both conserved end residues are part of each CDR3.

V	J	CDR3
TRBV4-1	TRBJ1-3	CASSPWTAGNTIYF
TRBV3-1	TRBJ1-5	CASSQGQGNQPQHF
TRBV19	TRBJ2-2	CASSIGSGGTGELFF
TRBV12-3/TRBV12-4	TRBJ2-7	CASSPAGTGDYEQYF
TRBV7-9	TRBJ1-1	CASSSRMGAHTEAFF
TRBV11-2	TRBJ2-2	CASSFSGGGGELFF
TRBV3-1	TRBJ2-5	CASSQPGTAGETQYF
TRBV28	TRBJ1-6	CASSAREYNSPLHF
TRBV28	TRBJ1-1	CASSLWGTNSEAFF
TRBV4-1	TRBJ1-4	CASSHRDRQGEKLFF
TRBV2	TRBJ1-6	CASQGASNNSPLHF
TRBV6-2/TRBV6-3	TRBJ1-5	CASSYQQGNQPQHF
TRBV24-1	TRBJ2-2	CATSDLRGASTPNTGELFF
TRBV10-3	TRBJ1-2	CAISEGQDVYGYTF
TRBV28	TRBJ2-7	CASSRYGLAGGSYEQYF
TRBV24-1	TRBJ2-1	CATSDSGILHNEQFF
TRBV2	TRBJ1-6	CASSGRTDSPLHF
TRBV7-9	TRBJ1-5	CASQGQGELDQPQHF
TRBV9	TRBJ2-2	CASSVGGAAGLFF
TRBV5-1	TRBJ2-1	CASSLGGLDNEQFF
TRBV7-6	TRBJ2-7	CASSPGTTVNEQYF
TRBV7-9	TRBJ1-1	CASRRIAGGRNTEAFF
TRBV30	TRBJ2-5	CAWTVGRWKTQYF
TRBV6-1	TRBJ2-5	CASSYDRREGETQYF
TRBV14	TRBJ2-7	CASSQDNRGKEQYF
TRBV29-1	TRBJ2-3	CSVAPVAATDTQYF
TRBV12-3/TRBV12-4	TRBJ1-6	CASSLATGTGGNSPLHF
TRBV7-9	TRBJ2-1	CASTPGLPRDEQFF
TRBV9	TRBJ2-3	CASSVGYTDTQYF
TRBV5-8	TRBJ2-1	CASSLYGGGEQFF
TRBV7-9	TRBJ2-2	CASRTSGTDTGELFF
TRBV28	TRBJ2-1	CATDRRGNEQFF
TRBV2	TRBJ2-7	CASRRQGASYEQYF
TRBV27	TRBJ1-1	CASSLNRGTEAFF
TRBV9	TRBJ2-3	CASSVATRVAGLAGLTDTQYF
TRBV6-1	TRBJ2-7	CASTSASGRAGYEQYF
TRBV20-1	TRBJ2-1	CSAAGAAQGEQFF
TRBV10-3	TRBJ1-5	CAISGTNQPQHF
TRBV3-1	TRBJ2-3	CASSQAGPDTQYF
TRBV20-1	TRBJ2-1	CSASPGSEQFF
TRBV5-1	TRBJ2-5	CASSSQTPSSETQYF
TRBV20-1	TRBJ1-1	CSARDLRAKGAFF
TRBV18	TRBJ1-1	CASSPSANTEAFF
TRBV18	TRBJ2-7	CASSPEVGLYEQYF
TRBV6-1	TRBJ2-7	CASSPGGVIFYEQYF
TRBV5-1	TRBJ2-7	CASSLVTQDEQYF
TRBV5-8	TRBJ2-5	CASSLLRGGETQYF
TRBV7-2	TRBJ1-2	CASSRNKGAGYGYTF
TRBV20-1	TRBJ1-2	CSARDGRAWDYTF
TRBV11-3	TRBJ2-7	CASSSIQGEGEQYF
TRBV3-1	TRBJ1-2	CASSQGRGANYGYTF
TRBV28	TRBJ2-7	CASSLWSSGSYEQYF
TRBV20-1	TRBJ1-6	CSARDAGYNSPLHF
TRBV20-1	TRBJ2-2	CSARDLVGAPGELFF
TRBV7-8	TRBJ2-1	CASSRGGSGAGEQFF
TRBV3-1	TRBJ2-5	CASSPGQGINRLNF
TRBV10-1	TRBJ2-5	CASSEMGPGETQYF
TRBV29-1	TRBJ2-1	CSVEDLAGGPYEQFF
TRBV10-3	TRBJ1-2	CAISDPRGGSGYTF
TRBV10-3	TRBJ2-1	CAIRGDSRYNEQFF